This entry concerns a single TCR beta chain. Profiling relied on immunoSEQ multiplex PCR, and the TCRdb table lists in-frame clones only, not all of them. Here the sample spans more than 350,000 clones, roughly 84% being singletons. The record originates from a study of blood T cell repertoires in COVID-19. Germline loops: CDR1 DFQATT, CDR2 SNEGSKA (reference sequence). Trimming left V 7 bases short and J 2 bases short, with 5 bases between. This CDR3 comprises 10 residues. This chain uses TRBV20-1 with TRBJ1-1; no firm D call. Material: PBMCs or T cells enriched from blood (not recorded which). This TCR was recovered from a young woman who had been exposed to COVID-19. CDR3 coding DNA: TGCAGTGTCGTTAACACTGAAGCTTTCTTT. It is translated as CSVVNTEAFF.